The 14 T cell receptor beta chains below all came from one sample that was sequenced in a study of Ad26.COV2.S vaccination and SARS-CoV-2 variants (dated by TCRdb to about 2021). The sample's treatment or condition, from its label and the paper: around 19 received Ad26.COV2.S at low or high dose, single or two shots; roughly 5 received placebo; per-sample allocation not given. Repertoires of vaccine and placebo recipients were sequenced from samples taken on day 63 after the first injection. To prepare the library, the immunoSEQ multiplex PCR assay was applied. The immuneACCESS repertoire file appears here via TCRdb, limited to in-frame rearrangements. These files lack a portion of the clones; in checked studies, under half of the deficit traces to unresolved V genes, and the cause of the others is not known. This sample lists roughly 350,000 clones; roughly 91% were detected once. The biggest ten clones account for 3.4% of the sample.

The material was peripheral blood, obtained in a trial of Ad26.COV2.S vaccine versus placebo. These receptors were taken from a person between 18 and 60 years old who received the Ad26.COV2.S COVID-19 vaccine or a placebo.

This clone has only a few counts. CDR3 region: CASSQTGGNTIYF. The CDR3 DNA follows: TGTGCCAGCAGCCAAACAGGGGGAAACACCATATATTTT. The chain has TRBV7-3 and TRBJ1-3; maybe TRBD1 (6 bases). The CDR3 is 13 amino acids. In germline, CDR1 is SGHTA, CDR2 FQGTGA. V shed 5 bases and J shed 4 bases, with 9 bases lying between them.

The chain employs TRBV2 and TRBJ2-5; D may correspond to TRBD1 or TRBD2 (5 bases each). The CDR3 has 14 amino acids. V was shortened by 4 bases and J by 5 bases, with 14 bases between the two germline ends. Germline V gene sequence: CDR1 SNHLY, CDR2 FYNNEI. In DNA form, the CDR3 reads TGTGCCAGCAGTGCCGGGACCCTGGGCGAGACCCAGTACTTC. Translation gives CASSAGTLGETQYF.

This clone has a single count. Here the CDR3 reads CASSDVPGQFYEQYF. The CDR3 bases are TGTGCCAGCTCGGACGTCCCGGGACAGTTCTACGAGCAGTACTTC. The V and J genes are TRBV18 and TRBJ2-7; 7 positions agree with TRBD1. The ends lost 6 bases at V and 3 bases at J; junction bases unmatched: 11. Germline V gene lookup returns CDR1 KGHSH and CDR2 LQKENI. The CDR3 consists of 15 residues.

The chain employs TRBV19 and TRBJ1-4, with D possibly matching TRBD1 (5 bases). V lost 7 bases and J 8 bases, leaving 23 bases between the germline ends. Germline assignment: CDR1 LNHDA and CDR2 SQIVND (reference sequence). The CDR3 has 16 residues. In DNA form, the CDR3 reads TGTGCCAGTAACGACCTCGGGAGGGGCCGATTGGAAAAACTGTTTTTT. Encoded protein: CASNDLGRGRLEKLFF.

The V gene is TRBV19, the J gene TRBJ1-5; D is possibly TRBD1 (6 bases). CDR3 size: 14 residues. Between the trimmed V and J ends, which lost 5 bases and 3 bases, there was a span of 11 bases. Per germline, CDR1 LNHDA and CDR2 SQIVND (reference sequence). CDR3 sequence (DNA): TGTGCCAGTAGTCCGTACAGGGACAATCAGCCCCAGCATTTT. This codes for CASSPYRDNQPQHF.

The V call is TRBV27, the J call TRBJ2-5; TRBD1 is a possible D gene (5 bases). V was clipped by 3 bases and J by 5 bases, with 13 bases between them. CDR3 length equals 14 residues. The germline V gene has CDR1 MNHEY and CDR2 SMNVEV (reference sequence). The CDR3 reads CASSFQGRAETQYF. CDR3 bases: TGTGCCAGCAGTTTCCAGGGCCGAGCGGAGACCCAGTACTTC.

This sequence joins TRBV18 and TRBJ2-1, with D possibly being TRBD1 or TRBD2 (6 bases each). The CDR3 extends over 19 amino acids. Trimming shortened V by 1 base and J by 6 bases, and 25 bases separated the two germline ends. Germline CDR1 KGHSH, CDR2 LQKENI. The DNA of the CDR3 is TGTGCCAGCTCACCACGTCCCTCCTCGGGGGCTCCTCATGTCAATGAGCAGTTCTTC. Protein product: CASSPRPSSGAPHVNEQFF.

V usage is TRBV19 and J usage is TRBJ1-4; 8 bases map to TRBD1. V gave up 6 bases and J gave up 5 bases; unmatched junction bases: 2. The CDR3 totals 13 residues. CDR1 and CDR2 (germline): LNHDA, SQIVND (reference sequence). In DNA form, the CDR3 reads TGTGCCAGTAGGGACAGGGTGAATGAAAAACTGTTTTTT. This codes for CASRDRVNEKLFF.

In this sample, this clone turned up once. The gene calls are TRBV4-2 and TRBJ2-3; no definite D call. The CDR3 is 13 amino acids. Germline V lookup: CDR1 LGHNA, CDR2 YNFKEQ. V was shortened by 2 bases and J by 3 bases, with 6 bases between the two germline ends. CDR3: CASSQLSTDTQYF. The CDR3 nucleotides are TGTGCCAGCAGCCAATTGTCTACAGATACGCAGTATTTT.

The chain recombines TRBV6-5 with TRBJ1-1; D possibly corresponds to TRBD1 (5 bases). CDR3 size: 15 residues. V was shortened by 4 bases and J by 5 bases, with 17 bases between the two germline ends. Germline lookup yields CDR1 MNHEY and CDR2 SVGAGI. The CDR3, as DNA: TGTGCCAGCAGTTTGCTGGCAGGGCAAAGGACTGAAGCTTTCTTT. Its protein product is CASSLLAGQRTEAFF.

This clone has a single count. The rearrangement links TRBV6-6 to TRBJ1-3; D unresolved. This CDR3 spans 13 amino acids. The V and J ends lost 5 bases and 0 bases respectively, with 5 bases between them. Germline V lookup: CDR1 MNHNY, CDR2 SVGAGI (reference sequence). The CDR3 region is CASSSFSGNTIYF. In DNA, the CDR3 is TGTGCCAGCAGTAGCTTCTCTGGAAACACCATATATTTT.

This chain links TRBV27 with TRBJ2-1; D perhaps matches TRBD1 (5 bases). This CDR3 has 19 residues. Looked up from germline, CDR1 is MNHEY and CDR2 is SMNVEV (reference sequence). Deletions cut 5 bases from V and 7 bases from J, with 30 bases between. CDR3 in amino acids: CASSLYSEPLLRGMNEQFF. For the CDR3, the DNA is TGTGCCAGCAGTCTTTACAGCGAACCCTTATTAAGGGGAATGAATGAGCAGTTCTTC.

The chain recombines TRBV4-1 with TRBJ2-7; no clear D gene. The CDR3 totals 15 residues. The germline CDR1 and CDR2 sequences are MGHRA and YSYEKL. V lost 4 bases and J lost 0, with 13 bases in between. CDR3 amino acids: CASSPAGVSSYEQYF. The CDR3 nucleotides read TGCGCCAGCAGCCCAGCAGGAGTCAGCTCCTACGAGCAGTACTTC.

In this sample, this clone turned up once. The CDR3 here is CASTRDTDTQYF. CDR3 coding DNA: TGTGCCAGCACCAGGGACACAGATACGCAGTATTTT. The chain has TRBV9 and TRBJ2-3; TRBD1 might be the D (5 bases). V lost 6 bases, J lost 2 bases, and 7 bases lay in between. The CDR3 runs to 12 residues. Germline V gene sequence: CDR1 SGDLS, CDR2 YYNGEE. The whole variable domain, filled in from reference TRBV9 and TRBJ2-3, reads DSGVTQTPKHLITATGQRVTLRCSPRSGDLSVYWYQQSLDQGLQFLIQYYNGEERAKGNILERFSAQQFPDLHSELNLSSLELGDSALYFCASTRDTDTQYFGPGTRLTVL.